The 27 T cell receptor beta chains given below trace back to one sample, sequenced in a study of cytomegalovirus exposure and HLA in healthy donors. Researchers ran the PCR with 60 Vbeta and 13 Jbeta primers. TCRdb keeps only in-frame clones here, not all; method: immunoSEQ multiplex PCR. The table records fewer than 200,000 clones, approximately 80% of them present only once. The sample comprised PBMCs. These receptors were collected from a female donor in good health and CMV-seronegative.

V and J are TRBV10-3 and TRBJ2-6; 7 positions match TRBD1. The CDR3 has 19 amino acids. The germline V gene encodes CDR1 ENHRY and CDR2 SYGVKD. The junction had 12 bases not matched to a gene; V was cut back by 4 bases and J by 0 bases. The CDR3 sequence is CAISAGLNRGPSGANVLTF. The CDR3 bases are TGTGCCATCAGTGCCGGCTTGAACAGGGGCCCCTCTGGGGCCAACGTCCTGACTTTC.

Here the CDR3 DNA reads TGTGCCAGCAGCCAATCCCACCAGGCTTGGATCCTTAGCGGGAGGGCAATCAACGAGCAGTACTTC. Its translation is CASSQSHQAWILSGRAINEQYF. This chain connects TRBV14 to TRBJ2-7; TRBD2 matches 11 bases. J lost 5 bases, V lost 2 bases, and 26 bases had no gene match. Germline CDR1 and CDR2: SGHDN and FVKESK. The CDR3 totals 22 residues.

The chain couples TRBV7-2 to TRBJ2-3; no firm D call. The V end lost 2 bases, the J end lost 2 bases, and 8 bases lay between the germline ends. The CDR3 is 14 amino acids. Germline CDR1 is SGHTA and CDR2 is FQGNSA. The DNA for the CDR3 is TGTGCCAGCAGCTTAACCACAGACACAGATACGCAGTATTTT. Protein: CASSLTTDTDTQYF.

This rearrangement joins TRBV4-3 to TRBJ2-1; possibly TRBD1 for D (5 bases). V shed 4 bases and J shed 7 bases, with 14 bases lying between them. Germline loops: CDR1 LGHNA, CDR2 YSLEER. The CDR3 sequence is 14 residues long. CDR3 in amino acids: CASSLLGAFNEQFF. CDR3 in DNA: TGCGCCAGCAGCCTTCTTGGGGCGTTTAATGAGCAGTTCTTC.

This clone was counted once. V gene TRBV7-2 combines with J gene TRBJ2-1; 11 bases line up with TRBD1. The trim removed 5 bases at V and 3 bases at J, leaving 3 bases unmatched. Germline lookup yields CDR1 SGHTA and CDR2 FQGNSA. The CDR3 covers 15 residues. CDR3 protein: CASSLGQGDYNEQFF. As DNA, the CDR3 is TGTGCCAGCAGCCTGGGACAGGGGGACTACAATGAGCAGTTCTTC.

The CDR3 loop is CASRQGWYTEAFF. The CDR3 nucleotides read TGTGCCAGCAGACAGGGTTGGTACACTGAAGCTTTCTTT. The rearrangement links TRBV6-1 to TRBJ1-1, with D perhaps TRBD1 (6 bases). The CDR3 runs 13 residues. V was trimmed by 6 bases and J by 3 bases, leaving 11 bases between them. Germline lookup yields CDR1 MNHNS and CDR2 SASEGT.

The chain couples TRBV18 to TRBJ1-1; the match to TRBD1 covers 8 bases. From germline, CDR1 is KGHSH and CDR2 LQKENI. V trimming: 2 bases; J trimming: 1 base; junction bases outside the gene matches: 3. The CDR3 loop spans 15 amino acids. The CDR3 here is CASSPRTGQNTEAFF. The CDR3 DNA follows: TGTGCCAGCTCACCAAGGACAGGGCAGAACACTGAAGCTTTCTTT.

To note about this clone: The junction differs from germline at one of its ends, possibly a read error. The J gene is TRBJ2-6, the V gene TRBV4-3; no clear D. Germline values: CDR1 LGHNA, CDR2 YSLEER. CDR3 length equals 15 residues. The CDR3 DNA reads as TGCGCCAGCAGCCAAGAAGCACTGGTAGCCAACGGCCTGACTTTC. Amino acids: CASSQEALVANGLTF.

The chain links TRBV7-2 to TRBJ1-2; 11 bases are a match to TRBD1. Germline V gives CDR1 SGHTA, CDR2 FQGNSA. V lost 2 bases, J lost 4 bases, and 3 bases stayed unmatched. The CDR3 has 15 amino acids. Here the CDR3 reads CASSLPGQGGYGYTF. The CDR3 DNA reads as TGTGCCAGCAGCTTACCGGGACAGGGGGGCTATGGCTACACCTTC.

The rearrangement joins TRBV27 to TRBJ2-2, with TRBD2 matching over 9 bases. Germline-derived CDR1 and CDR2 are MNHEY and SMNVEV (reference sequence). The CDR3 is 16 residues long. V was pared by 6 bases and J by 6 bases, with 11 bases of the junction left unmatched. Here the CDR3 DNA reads TGTGCCAGCAGACCTCCGGCGGGGGGGTGGGCCGGGGAGCTGTTTTTT. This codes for CASRPPAGGWAGELFF.

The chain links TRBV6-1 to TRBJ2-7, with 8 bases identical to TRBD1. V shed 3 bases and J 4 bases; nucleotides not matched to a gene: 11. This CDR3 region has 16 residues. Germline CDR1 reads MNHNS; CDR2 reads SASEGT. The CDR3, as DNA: TGTGCCAGCAGTGATGGACAGGGAAGGGGCCCGTACGAGCAGTACTTC. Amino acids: CASSDGQGRGPYEQYF.

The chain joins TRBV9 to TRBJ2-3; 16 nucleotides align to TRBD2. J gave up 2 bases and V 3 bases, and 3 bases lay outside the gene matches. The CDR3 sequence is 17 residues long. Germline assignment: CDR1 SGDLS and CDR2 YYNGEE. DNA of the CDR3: TGTGCCAGCAGCGCAGGGACTAGCGGGGGGGTCACAGATACGCAGTATTTT. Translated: CASSAGTSGGVTDTQYF.

The CDR3 sequence is CASSLVQGSTDTQYF. The CDR3 DNA reads as TGCGCCAGCAGCTTGGTACAGGGGTCCACAGATACGCAGTATTTT. The V gene is TRBV5-1, the J gene TRBJ2-3, with 7 nucleotides matching TRBD1. Germline trimming cut 0 bases from V and 2 bases from J; bases unmatched to any gene: 3. This CDR3 comprises 15 residues. Germline V CDR1 and CDR2: SGHRS, YFSETQ.

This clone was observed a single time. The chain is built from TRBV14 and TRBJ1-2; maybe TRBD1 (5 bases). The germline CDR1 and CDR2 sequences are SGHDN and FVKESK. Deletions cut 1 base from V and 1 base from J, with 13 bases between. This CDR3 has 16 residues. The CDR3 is CASSQVGVTNNYGYTF. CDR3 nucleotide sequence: TGTGCCAGCAGCCAAGTAGGGGTGACCAATAACTATGGCTACACCTTC.

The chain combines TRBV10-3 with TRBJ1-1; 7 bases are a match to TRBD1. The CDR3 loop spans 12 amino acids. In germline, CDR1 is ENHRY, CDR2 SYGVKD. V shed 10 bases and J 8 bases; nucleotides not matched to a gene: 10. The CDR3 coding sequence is TGTGCCACCGGGGACAGACCCACGGAAGCTTTCTTT. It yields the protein CATGDRPTEAFF.

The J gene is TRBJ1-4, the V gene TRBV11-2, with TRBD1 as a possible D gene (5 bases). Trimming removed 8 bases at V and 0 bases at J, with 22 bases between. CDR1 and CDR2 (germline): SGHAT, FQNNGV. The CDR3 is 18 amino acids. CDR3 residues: CASGSRSGRGATNEKLFF. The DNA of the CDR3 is TGTGCCAGCGGCTCACGTTCGGGACGGGGGGCAACTAATGAAAAACTGTTTTTT.

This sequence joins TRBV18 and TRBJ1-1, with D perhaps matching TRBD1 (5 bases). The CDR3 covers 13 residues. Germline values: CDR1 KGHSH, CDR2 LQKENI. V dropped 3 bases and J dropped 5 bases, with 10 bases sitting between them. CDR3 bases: TGTGCCAGCTCACCGGAGGAGGGGACTGAAGCTTTCTTT. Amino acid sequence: CASSPEEGTEAFF. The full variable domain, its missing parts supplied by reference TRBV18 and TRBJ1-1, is NAGVMQNPRHLVRRRGQEARLRCSPMKGHSHVYWYRQLPEEGLKFMVYLQKENIIDESGMPKERFSAEFPKEGPSILRIQQVVRGDSAAYFCASSPEEGTEAFFGQGTRLTVV.

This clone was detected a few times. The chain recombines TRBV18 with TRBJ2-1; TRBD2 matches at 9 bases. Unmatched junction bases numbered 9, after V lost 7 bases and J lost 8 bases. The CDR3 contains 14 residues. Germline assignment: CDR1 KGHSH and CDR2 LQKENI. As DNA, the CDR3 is TGTGCCAGCTGCAGGACTAGCGCTACGGATGAGCAGTTCTTC. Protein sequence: CASCRTSATDEQFF.

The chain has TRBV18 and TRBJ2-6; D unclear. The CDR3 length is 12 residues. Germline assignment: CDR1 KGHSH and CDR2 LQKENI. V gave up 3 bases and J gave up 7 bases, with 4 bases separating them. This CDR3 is CASSPVANVLTF. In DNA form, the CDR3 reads TGTGCCAGCTCACCCGTCGCCAACGTCCTGACTTTC. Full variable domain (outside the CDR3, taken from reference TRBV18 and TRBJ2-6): NAGVMQNPRHLVRRRGQEARLRCSPMKGHSHVYWYRQLPEEGLKFMVYLQKENIIDESGMPKERFSAEFPKEGPSILRIQQVVRGDSAAYFCASSPVANVLTFGAGSRLTVL.

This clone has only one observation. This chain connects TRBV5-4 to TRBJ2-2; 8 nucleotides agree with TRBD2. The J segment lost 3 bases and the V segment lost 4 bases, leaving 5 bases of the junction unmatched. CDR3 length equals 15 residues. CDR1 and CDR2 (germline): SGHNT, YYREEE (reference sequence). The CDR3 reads CASSSSGAHTGELFF. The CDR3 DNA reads TGTGCCAGCAGCAGTAGCGGGGCTCACACCGGGGAGCTGTTTTTT.

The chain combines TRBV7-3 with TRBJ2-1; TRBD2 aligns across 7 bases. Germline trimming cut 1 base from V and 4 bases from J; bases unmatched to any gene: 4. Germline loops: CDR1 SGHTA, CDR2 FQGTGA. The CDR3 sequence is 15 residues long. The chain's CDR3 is CASSLMSGVYNEQFF. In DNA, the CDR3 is TGTGCCAGCAGCTTAATGAGCGGGGTATACAATGAGCAGTTCTTC. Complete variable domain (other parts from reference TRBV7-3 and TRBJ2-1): GAGVSQTPSNKVTEKGKYVELRCDPISGHTALYWYRQSLGQGPEFLIYFQGTGAADDSGLPNDRFFAVRPEGSVSTLKIQRTERGDSAVYLCASSLMSGVYNEQFFGPGTRLTVL.

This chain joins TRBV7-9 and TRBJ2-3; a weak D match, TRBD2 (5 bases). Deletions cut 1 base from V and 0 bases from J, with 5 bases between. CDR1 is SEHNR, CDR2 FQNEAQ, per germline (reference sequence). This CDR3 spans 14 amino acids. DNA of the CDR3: TGTGCCAGCAGCTTAGGGACTAGCACAGATACGCAGTATTTT. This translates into CASSLGTSTDTQYF.

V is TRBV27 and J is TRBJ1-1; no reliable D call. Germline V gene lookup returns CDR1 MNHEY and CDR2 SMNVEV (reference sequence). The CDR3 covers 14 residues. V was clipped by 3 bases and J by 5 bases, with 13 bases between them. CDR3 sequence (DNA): TGTGCCAGCAGTTTTTTGGGGAGGGATACTGAAGCTTTCTTT. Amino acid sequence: CASSFLGRDTEAFF.

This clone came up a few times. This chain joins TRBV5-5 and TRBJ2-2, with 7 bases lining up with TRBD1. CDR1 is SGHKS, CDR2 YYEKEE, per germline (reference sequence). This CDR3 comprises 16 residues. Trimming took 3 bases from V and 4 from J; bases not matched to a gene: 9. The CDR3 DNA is TGTGCCAGCAGCTACCCGGACAGGTCGATCACCGGGGAGCTGTTTTTT. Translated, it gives CASSYPDRSITGELFF.

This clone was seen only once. As DNA, the CDR3 is TGTGCCAGCAGCCACACGGCTAACTATGGCTACACCTTC. Its translation: CASSHTANYGYTF. V is TRBV14 and J is TRBJ1-2, with no clear D. Trimming took 3 bases from V and 0 from J, leaving 5 bases between them. This CDR3 contains 13 residues. The germline V gene has CDR1 SGHDN and CDR2 FVKESK.

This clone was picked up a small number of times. The CDR3 DNA follows: TGTGCCAGTAGTGTCCAGGGATTTAGCAATCAGCCCCAGCATTTT. Protein sequence: CASSVQGFSNQPQHF. The gene calls are TRBV19 and TRBJ1-5; the D gene is possibly TRBD1 (5 bases). V lost 5 bases and J lost 0, with 11 bases in between. This CDR3 is 15 amino acids long. Germline V lookup: CDR1 LNHDA, CDR2 SQIVND (reference sequence).

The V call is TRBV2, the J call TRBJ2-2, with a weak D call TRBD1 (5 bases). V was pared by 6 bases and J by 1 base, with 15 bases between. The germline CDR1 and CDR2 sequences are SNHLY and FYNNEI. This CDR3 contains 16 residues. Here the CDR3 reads CASSTGRKLNTGELFF. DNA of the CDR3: TGTGCCAGCAGCACAGGACGGAAATTGAACACCGGGGAGCTGTTTTTT.